The clone carrying this T cell receptor (beta chain) was recorded only once. The V end was cut by 0 bases, the J end by 4 bases, with 15 bases between. The germline V gene has CDR1 MNHEY and CDR2 SVGAGI. CDR3 length equals 16 residues. Positive CCR7 selection of CD45RO-negative cells yielded the naive CD8 cells, and terminally differentiated effector memory CD45RA+ cells were excluded. Healthy adults negative for HIV, lacking recent acute infections or vaccinations, served as donors. This sample was taken from a study of shared clonotypes between healthy human individuals. Study-wide background: CD4 naive cells filled three plates per donor, CD4 memory three, CD8 naive two and CD8 memory one.

Every subset had its genomic DNA shared out evenly among several immunoSEQ plates. About 30,000 T cell genomes, or about 0.2 ug DNA, went into the sorted-subset replicate PCRs. Produced via immunoSEQ multiplex PCR; TCRdb's table is partial and in-frame only. The sample contains millions of clones, around 96% of which appear only once. Sequencing was performed on naive CD8+ T cells sorted from blood. The receptor comes from a man aged 18 to 29 in good health. J is TRBJ1-1 and V is TRBV6-5; D is perhaps TRBD1 (6 bases). The DNA of the CDR3 is TGTGCCAGCAGTTACTCGAAATATCGGGGGGCCACTGAAGCTTTCTTT. Translated: CASSYSKYRGATEAFF.